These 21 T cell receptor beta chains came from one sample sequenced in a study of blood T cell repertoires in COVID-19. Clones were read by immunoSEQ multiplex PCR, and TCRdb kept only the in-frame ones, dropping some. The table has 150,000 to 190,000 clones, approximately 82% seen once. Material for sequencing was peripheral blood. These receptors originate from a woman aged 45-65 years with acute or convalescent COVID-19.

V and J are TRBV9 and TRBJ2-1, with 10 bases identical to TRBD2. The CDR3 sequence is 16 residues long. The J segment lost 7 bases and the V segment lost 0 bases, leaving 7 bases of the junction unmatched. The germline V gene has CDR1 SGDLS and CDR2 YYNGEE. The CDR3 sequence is CASSVVGSGGSNEQFF. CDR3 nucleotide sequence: TGTGCCAGCAGCGTAGTTGGTAGCGGGGGGTCAAATGAGCAGTTCTTC.

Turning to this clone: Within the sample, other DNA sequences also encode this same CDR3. CDR3 sequence: CASSSGQPNTEAFF. CDR3 DNA sequence: TGTGCCAGCAGTTCTGGACAGCCGAACACTGAAGCTTTCTTT. The J gene is TRBJ1-1, the V gene TRBV28; D is perhaps TRBD1 (6 bases). CDR1 and CDR2 from the germline V gene are MDHEN and SYDVKM. V lost 4 bases, J lost 1 base, and 10 bases lay in between. The CDR3 covers 14 residues.

The CDR3 coding sequence is TGTGCCAGCAGCTACGGACTAGCAAGACCCTACGAGCAGTACTTC. Translation: CASSYGLARPYEQYF. The chain links TRBV3-1 (or the pseudogene TRBV3-2) to TRBJ2-7; 8 bases map to TRBD2. The germline V gene encodes CDR1 LGHDT and CDR2 YNNKEL (reference sequence). V lost 5 bases to trimming and J lost 2 bases; unmatched junction nucleotides: 8. This CDR3 spans 15 amino acids.

The CDR3 loop reads CASSIVTNYGYTF. The DNA of the CDR3 is TGTGCCAGTAGTATTGTGACAAACTATGGCTACACCTTC. The chain joins TRBV19 to TRBJ1-2; D gene ambiguous. CDR3 length equals 13 residues. Germline-derived CDR1 and CDR2 are LNHDA and SQIVND (reference sequence). The germline V and J ends were trimmed by 3 bases and 2 bases, with 7 bases remaining between them.

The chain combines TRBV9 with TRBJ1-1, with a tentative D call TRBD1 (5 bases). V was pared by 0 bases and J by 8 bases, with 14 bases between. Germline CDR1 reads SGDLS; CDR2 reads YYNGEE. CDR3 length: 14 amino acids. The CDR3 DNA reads TGTGCCAGCAGCGTAGTCCCCTGGCGGGGGGAAGCTTTCTTT. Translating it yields CASSVVPWRGEAFF. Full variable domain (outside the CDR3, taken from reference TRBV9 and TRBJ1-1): DSGVTQTPKHLITATGQRVTLRCSPRSGDLSVYWYQQSLDQGLQFLIQYYNGEERAKGNILERFSAQQFPDLHSELNLSSLELGDSALYFCASSVVPWRGEAFFGQGTRLTVV.

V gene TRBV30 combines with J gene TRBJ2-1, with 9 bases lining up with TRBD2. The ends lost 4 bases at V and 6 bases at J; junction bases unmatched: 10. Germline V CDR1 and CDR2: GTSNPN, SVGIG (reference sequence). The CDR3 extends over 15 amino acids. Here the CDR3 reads CAWTPLAGLLNEQFF. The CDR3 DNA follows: TGTGCCTGGACCCCGCTAGCGGGATTACTCAATGAGCAGTTCTTC.

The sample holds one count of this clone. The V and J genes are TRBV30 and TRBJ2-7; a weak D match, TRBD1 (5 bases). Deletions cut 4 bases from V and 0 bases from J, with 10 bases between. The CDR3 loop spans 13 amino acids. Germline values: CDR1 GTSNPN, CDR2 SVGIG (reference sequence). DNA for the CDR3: TGTGCCTGGAATGCAGGGTACTCCTACGAGCAGTACTTC. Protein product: CAWNAGYSYEQYF.

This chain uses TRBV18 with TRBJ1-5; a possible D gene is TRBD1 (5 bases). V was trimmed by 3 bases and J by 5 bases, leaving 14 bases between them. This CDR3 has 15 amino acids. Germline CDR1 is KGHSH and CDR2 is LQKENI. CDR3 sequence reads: CASSPWAGMDQPQHF. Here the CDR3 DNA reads TGTGCCAGCTCACCTTGGGCAGGGATGGATCAGCCCCAGCATTTT. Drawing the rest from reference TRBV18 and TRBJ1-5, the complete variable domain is NAGVMQNPRHLVRRRGQEARLRCSPMKGHSHVYWYRQLPEEGLKFMVYLQKENIIDESGMPKERFSAEFPKEGPSILRIQQVVRGDSAAYFCASSPWAGMDQPQHFGDGTRLSIL.

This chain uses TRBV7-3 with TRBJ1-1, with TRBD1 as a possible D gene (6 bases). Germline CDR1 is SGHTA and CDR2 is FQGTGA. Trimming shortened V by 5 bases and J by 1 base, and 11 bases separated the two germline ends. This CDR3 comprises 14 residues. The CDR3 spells CASSPATGNTEAFF. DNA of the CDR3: TGTGCCAGCAGCCCGGCGACAGGGAACACTGAAGCTTTCTTT.

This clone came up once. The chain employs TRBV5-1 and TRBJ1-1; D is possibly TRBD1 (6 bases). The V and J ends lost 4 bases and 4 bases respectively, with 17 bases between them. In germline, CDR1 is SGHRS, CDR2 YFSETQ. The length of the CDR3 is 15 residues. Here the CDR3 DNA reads TGCGCCAGCAGCGCACTTACAGGGATGGGCACTGAAGCTTTCTTT. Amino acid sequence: CASSALTGMGTEAFF.

CDR3 nucleotides: TGTGCCTCGAAAGGGACAGCCAACACTGAAGCTTTCTTT. It translates to CASKGTANTEAFF. J is TRBJ1-1 and V is TRBV3-1 (or the pseudogene TRBV3-2); 7 bases line up with TRBD1. The CDR3 is 13 amino acids. The trim removed 11 bases at V and 2 bases at J, leaving 8 bases unmatched. Per the germline V gene, CDR1 is LGHDT and CDR2 is YNNKEL (reference sequence).

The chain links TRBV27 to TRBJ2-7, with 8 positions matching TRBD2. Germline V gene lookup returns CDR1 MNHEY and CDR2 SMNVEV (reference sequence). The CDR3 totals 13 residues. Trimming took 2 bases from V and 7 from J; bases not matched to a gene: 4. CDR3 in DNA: TGTGCCAGCAGTTTAGAGGCGGGAGGTGAGCAGTACTTC. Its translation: CASSLEAGGEQYF.

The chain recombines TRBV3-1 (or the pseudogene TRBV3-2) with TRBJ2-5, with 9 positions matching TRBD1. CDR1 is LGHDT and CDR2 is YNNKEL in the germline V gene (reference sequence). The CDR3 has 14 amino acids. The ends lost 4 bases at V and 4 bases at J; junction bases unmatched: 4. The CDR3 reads CASSRQGGVETQYF. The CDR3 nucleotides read TGTGCCAGCAGCCGACAGGGGGGCGTAGAGACCCAGTACTTC.

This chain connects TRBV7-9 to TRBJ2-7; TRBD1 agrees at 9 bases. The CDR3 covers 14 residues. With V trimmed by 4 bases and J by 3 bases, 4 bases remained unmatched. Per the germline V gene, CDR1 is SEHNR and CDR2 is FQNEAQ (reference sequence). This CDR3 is CASSSTTGGYEQYF. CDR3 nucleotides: TGTGCCAGCAGCTCAACGACAGGGGGCTACGAGCAGTACTTC. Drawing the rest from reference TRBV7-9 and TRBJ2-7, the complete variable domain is DTGVSQNPRHKITKRGQNVTFRCDPISEHNRLYWYRQTLGQGPEFLTYFQNEAQLEKSRLLSDRFSAERPKGSFSTLEIQRTEQGDSAMYLCASSSTTGGYEQYFGPGTRLTVT.

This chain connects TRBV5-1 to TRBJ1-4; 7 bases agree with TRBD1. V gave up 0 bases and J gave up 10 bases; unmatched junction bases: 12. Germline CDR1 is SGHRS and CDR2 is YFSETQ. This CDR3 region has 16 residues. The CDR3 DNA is TGCGCCAGCAGCTTGGCGGCGACAGGGCAAAGGGTAAAACTGTTTTTT. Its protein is CASSLAATGQRVKLFF.

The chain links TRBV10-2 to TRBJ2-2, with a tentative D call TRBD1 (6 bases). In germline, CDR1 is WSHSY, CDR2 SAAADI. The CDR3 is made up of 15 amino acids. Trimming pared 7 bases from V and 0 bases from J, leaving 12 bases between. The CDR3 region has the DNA TGCGCCAGCACTAGACAGGCTCCGAACACCGGGGAGCTGTTTTTT. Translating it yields CASTRQAPNTGELFF.

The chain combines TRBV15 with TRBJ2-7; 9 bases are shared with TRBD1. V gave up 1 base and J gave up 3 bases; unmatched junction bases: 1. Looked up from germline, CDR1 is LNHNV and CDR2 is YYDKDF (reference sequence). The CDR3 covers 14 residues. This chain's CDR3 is CATSRGTGDYEQYF. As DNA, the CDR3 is TGTGCCACCAGCAGAGGGACAGGGGACTACGAGCAGTACTTC.

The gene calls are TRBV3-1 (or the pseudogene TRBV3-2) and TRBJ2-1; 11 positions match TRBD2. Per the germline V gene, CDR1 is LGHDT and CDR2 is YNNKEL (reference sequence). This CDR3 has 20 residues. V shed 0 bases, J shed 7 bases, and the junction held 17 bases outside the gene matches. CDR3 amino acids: CASSQDSGGMRLAGRNEQFF. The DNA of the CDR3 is TGTGCCAGCAGCCAAGATTCAGGCGGAATGCGACTAGCGGGAAGGAATGAGCAGTTCTTC.

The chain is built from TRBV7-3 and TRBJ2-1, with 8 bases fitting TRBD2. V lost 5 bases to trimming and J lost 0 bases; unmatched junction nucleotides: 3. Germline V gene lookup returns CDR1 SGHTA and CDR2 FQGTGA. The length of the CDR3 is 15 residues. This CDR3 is CASSPTSGSYNEQFF. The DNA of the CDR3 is TGTGCCAGCAGCCCCACTAGCGGCTCCTACAATGAGCAGTTCTTC.

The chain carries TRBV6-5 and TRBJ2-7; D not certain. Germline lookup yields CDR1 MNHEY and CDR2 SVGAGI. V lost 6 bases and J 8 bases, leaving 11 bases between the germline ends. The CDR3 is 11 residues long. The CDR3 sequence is CASRDSTQQYF. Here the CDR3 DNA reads TGTGCCAGCAGAGATTCGACACAGCAGTACTTC.

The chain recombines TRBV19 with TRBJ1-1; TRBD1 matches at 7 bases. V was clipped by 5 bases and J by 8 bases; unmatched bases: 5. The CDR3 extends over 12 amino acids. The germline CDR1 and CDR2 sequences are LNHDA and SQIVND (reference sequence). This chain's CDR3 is CASSSRTGEAFF. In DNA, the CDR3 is TGTGCCAGTAGTTCCAGGACAGGAGAAGCTTTCTTT.